The 31 T cell receptor beta chains below were found in one sample sequenced in a study of CD8 T cells in Susac syndrome. Random hexamers were used to reverse transcribe about 0.5 to 1 ug of RNA. MiXCR, run by TCRdb on the immunoSEQ multiplex PCR reads, gives a single entry per CDR3 protein. The data contain about 20,000 distinct CDR3 sequences, approximately 93% of them singletons. Sequencing input: CD8+ T cells from PBMCs. These receptors were taken from a human donor in good health.

In its sample, this clonotype was seen a few times. The chain employs TRBV6-5 and TRBJ1-2; D is unclear. CDR1 and CDR2 (germline): MNHEY, SVGAGI. The CDR3 is made up of 13 amino acids. V was clipped by 2 bases and J by 8 bases, with 12 bases between them. The CDR3 sequence is CASSYKDGDGYTF. The CDR3 DNA reads TGTGCCAGCAGTTACAAGGACGGTGACGGCTACACCTTC.

CDR3 DNA: TGTGCCAGCAGCTTAGCGGATTGGACTAGCGGGAGCTACAATGAGCAGTTCTTC. This gives the protein CASSLADWTSGSYNEQFF. V and J are TRBV7-9 and TRBJ2-1; 13 bases map to TRBD2. The CDR3 runs to 18 residues. With V trimmed by 0 bases and J by 3 bases, 5 bases remained unmatched. Germline CDR1 and CDR2: SEHNR and FQNEAQ (reference sequence).

This clonotype was seen more than once but under ten times. V usage is TRBV27 and J usage is TRBJ2-7; TRBD2 aligns across 7 bases. Per the germline V gene, CDR1 is MNHEY and CDR2 is SMNVEV (reference sequence). V dropped 3 bases and J dropped 2; count of bases not matched to a gene: 4. CDR3 length: 14 residues. Here the CDR3 DNA reads TGTGCCAGCAGTTTTGGGGCGGGAGCCTACGAGCAGTACTTC. Residues: CASSFGAGAYEQYF.

This CDR3 reads CASSLQRVNGYTF. In nucleotides, the CDR3 is TGTGCCAGCAGCCTCCAGCGGGTAAATGGCTACACCTTC. This sequence joins TRBV12-3 or TRBV12-4 and TRBJ1-2; D uncertain. The CDR3 loop spans 13 amino acids. Trimming stripped 6 bases from V and 6 bases from J, with 14 bases between.

The rearrangement links TRBV6-5 to TRBJ1-2; 7 bases align to TRBD1. The CDR3 has 15 residues. Germline V gene sequence: CDR1 MNHEY, CDR2 SVGAGI. J gave up 1 base and V 8 bases, and 10 bases lay outside the gene matches. The CDR3 bases are TGTGCCAGCCATAAGGTGACAGGGATTAACTATGGCTACACCTTC. Translating it yields CASHKVTGINYGYTF.

This rearrangement joins TRBV20-1 to TRBJ2-7; 9 nucleotides match TRBD1. The CDR3 sequence is 12 residues long. Germline-derived CDR1 and CDR2 are DFQATT and SNEGSKA (reference sequence). The trim removed 6 bases at V and 6 bases at J, leaving 6 bases unmatched. The CDR3 sequence: CSAFGQGSEQYF. The CDR3 DNA sequence: TGCAGTGCATTTGGACAGGGGAGCGAGCAGTACTTC.

The V gene is TRBV7-8, the J gene TRBJ1-2, with 10 bases aligning to TRBD1. This CDR3 spans 17 amino acids. Germline CDR1 is SGHVS and CDR2 is FQNEAQ. V was clipped by 3 bases and J by 2 bases; unmatched bases: 9. DNA of the CDR3: TGTGCCAGCAGCTTCGGGACAGGGGTATCCGTGAACTATGGCTACACCTTC. This translates into CASSFGTGVSVNYGYTF.

The chain carries TRBV5-1 and TRBJ2-1; weak D call: TRBD2 (6 bases). Germline assignment: CDR1 SGHRS and CDR2 YFSETQ. V lost 3 bases and J 0 bases, leaving 16 bases between the germline ends. CDR3 length: 17 amino acids. The CDR3 spells CASSSGEVLSSYNEQFF. The CDR3 bases are TGCGCCAGCAGCTCGGGGGAGGTTTTAAGCTCCTACAATGAGCAGTTCTTC.

The chain combines TRBV20-1 with TRBJ2-7; perhaps TRBD1 as D (5 bases). The CDR3 is 15 residues long. V was shortened by 1 base and J by 3 bases, with 16 bases between the two germline ends. Germline CDR1 DFQATT, CDR2 SNEGSKA (reference sequence). CDR3 amino acids: CSARGQGKVRYEQYF. In DNA, the CDR3 is TGCAGTGCTAGAGGGCAGGGAAAAGTACGCTACGAGCAGTACTTC.

The rearrangement joins TRBV9 to TRBJ2-1; 8 bases are shared with TRBD2. V gave up 0 bases and J gave up 8 bases; unmatched junction bases: 10. Germline V gene sequence: CDR1 SGDLS, CDR2 YYNGEE. The CDR3 covers 16 residues. The chain's CDR3 is CASSVDQRGPFYEQFF. DNA of the CDR3: TGTGCCAGCAGCGTAGACCAGCGGGGGCCCTTTTATGAGCAGTTCTTC.

CDR3 sequence reads: CASSVEVQDNEQFF. The CDR3 region has the DNA TGTGCCAGCAGCGTAGAGGTCCAGGACAATGAGCAGTTCTTC. The chain couples TRBV9 to TRBJ2-1; no reliable D call. The CDR3 extends over 14 amino acids. The ends were cut back, 0 bases at V and 5 bases at J, with 9 bases in the middle. CDR1 SGDLS and CDR2 YYNGEE come from the germline V gene.

The chain combines TRBV29-1 with TRBJ2-7; D uncertain. Germline V lookup: CDR1 SQVTM, CDR2 ANQGSEA. V lost 7 bases, J lost 3 bases, and 22 bases lay in between. The CDR3 is made up of 15 amino acids. DNA for the CDR3: TGCAGCGCAAGAGACGGTCATCAGGTTCACTACGAGCAGTACTTC. It is translated as CSARDGHQVHYEQYF.

The chain is built from TRBV4-1 and TRBJ2-7; the D gene could be TRBD1 or TRBD2 (5 bases each). V dropped 3 bases and J dropped 6 bases, with 18 bases sitting between them. The CDR3 runs 15 residues. Looked up from germline, CDR1 is MGHRA and CDR2 is YSYEKL. The CDR3 DNA reads as TGCGCCAGCAGCCAGCTTCCGGGACCGAGGAGCGAGCAGTACTTC. This sequence encodes CASSQLPGPRSEQYF.

The chain links TRBV12-3 or TRBV12-4 to TRBJ1-5; D possibly corresponds to TRBD1 (5 bases). The CDR3 runs to 13 residues. V was pared by 6 bases and J by 1 base, with 7 bases between. The chain's CDR3 is CASSWTSNQPQHF. For the CDR3, the DNA is TGTGCCAGCAGCTGGACAAGCAATCAGCCCCAGCATTTT.

Points on this clonotype: This likely comes from a read error, as the CDR3 has no conserved phenylalanine or tryptophan at its end. The chain links TRBV6-1 to TRBJ2-1; perhaps TRBD2 as D (5 bases). The CDR3 runs 12 residues. Germline V gives CDR1 MNHNS, CDR2 SASEGT. The ends were cut back, 5 bases at V and 9 bases at J, with 11 bases in the middle. CDR3 nucleotide sequence: TGTGCCAGCAGTCCTACTAGGGCTGAGCAGTTCCTC. Amino acids: CASSPTRAEQFL.

This chain connects TRBV12-5 to TRBJ2-1; weak D call: TRBD2 (6 bases). CDR3 size: 13 residues. Germline CDR1 is LGHNT and CDR2 is FRNRAP. V gave up 6 bases and J gave up 8 bases, with 14 bases separating them. The CDR3 region is CASGRTGGDEQFF. Written as DNA, the CDR3 is TGTGCTAGTGGCCGAACCGGAGGGGATGAGCAGTTCTTC. The full variable domain, in which reference TRBV12-5 and TRBJ2-1 provide the parts outside the CDR3, is DARVTQTPRHKVTEMGQEVTMRCQPILGHNTVFWYRQTMMQGLELLAYFRNRAPLDDSGMPKDRFSAEMPDATLATLKIQPSEPRDSAVYFCASGRTGGDEQFFGPGTRLTVL.

V gene TRBV5-5 combines with J gene TRBJ2-7; 7 bases line up with TRBD1. With V trimmed by 4 bases and J by 5 bases, 9 bases remained unmatched. This CDR3 has 14 amino acids. Germline CDR1 SGHKS, CDR2 YYEKEE (reference sequence). In nucleotides, the CDR3 is TGTGCCAGCAGCCCAGGGACAGTTTTACACGAGCAGTACTTC. As protein: CASSPGTVLHEQYF.

The chain is built from TRBV14 and TRBJ1-1, with no clear D. V lost 4 bases to trimming and J lost 8 bases, with 14 bases between them. The CDR3 is 13 residues long. In germline, CDR1 is SGHDN, CDR2 FVKESK. As DNA, the CDR3 is TGTGCCAGCAGCCCCTCTAGCGCCCCGGAAGCTTTCTTT. Amino acid sequence: CASSPSSAPEAFF.

There are a few counts of this clonotype. CDR3 loop: CASSESGVWDEQYF. The CDR3 nucleotides read TGCGCCAGCAGTGAGTCCGGGGTCTGGGACGAGCAGTACTTC. This rearrangement joins TRBV10-1 to TRBJ2-7, with a weak D call TRBD2 (5 bases). Trimming stripped 0 bases from V and 5 bases from J, with 11 bases between. This CDR3 has 14 amino acids. Germline V CDR1 and CDR2: WNHNN, SYGVQD (reference sequence).

The chain combines TRBV11-2 with TRBJ2-2; possible D gene TRBD1, 6 bases. Germline V gene sequence: CDR1 SGHAT, CDR2 FQNNGV. There are 16 residues in the CDR3. Trimming left V 1 base short and J 5 bases short, with 14 bases between. The CDR3 DNA is TGTGCCAGCAGCTTAGTACAGGGATTAGTAACCGGGGAGCTGTTTTTT. This encodes CASSLVQGLVTGELFF.

The chain is built from TRBV12-3 or TRBV12-4 and TRBJ2-4; 9 bases align to TRBD1. CDR3 length equals 18 residues. V was pared by 6 bases and J by 1 base, with 13 bases of the junction left unmatched. CDR3 nucleotide sequence: TGTGCCAGCAGGCGAAATAACAGGGGGCTTTCGGCCAAAAACATTCAGTACTTC. As protein: CASRRNNRGLSAKNIQYF.

This clonotype came up once. This rearrangement joins TRBV27 to TRBJ2-3, with D possibly matching TRBD1 (5 bases). Germline loops: CDR1 MNHEY, CDR2 SMNVEV (reference sequence). Deletions cut 6 bases from V and 5 bases from J, with 12 bases between. This CDR3 region has 13 residues. DNA of the CDR3: TGTGCCAGCAGCCTCAGGGTACAAGATACGCAGTATTTT. Translating gives CASSLRVQDTQYF.

This chain links TRBV9 with TRBJ2-5, with 12 bases fitting TRBD2. Germline V lookup: CDR1 SGDLS, CDR2 YYNGEE. Unmatched junction bases numbered 3, after V lost 2 bases and J lost 1 base. This CDR3 has 16 amino acids. CDR3 residues: CASSVPGLAGQETQYF. DNA for the CDR3: TGTGCCAGCAGCGTCCCGGGACTAGCGGGCCAAGAGACCCAGTACTTC.

This clonotype was recorded only once. V and J are TRBV6-5 and TRBJ1-1, with D perhaps matching TRBD1 (5 bases). V was clipped by 0 bases and J by 0 bases, with 14 bases between them. Germline loops: CDR1 MNHEY, CDR2 SVGAGI. The CDR3 has 17 residues. The CDR3 DNA is TGTGCCAGCAGTTACTCCCGCTTGGGACCCGTGAACACTGAAGCTTTCTTT. It yields the protein CASSYSRLGPVNTEAFF.

The chain carries TRBV20-1 and TRBJ2-5; D possibly uses TRBD1 or TRBD2 (5 bases each). Germline CDR1 reads DFQATT; CDR2 reads SNEGSKA (reference sequence). The CDR3 consists of 16 residues. The ends were cut back, 1 base at V and 5 bases at J, with 20 bases in the middle. CDR3 region: CSARGPSREGVETQYF. The CDR3 DNA is TGCAGTGCTAGAGGCCCTTCCCGGGAAGGGGTGGAGACCCAGTACTTC.

The V and J genes are TRBV12-3 or TRBV12-4 and TRBJ2-6; 8 nucleotides match TRBD2. This CDR3 is built from 18 residues. J lost 4 bases, V lost 6 bases, and 14 bases had no gene match. CDR3 DNA: TGTGCCAGCAGGCCGGTCGTAAGCGGGGGCATCGGGGCCAACGTCCTGACTTTC. Translated, it gives CASRPVVSGGIGANVLTF.

The chain carries TRBV27 and TRBJ2-3; D is uncertain. This CDR3 region has 13 residues. V was clipped by 3 bases and J by 6 bases, with 10 bases between them. Per the germline V gene, CDR1 is MNHEY and CDR2 is SMNVEV (reference sequence). CDR3 residues: CASSFSSQDTQYF. The CDR3 DNA sequence: TGTGCCAGCAGTTTTAGTAGTCAGGATACGCAGTATTTT.

The CDR3 protein is CSVEDGEQGAYGDEQFF. The DNA for the CDR3 is TGCAGCGTTGAAGACGGGGAACAGGGGGCCTATGGGGATGAGCAGTTCTTC. The gene calls are TRBV29-1 and TRBJ2-1; 9 nucleotides line up with TRBD1. The junction had 14 bases not matched to a gene; V was cut back by 0 bases and J by 8 bases. This CDR3 region has 17 residues. Germline V gene data show CDR1 as SQVTM and CDR2 as ANQGSEA.

The V call is TRBV7-8, the J call TRBJ2-1; 11 nucleotides match TRBD1. This CDR3 has 17 residues. With 5 bases clipped from V and 0 bases from J, the junction kept 6 bases outside the gene matches. CDR1 SGHVS and CDR2 FQNEAQ come from the germline V gene. The CDR3 is CASSKRTGGSSYNEQFF. The DNA for the CDR3 is TGTGCCAGCAGCAAACGGACAGGGGGCAGCTCCTACAATGAGCAGTTCTTC.

The chain links TRBV4-3 to TRBJ2-7; TRBD2 aligns across 7 bases. V trimming: 4 bases; J trimming: 0 bases; junction bases outside the gene matches: 3. The CDR3 runs 14 residues. Germline V gene sequence: CDR1 LGHNA, CDR2 YSLEER. CDR3 residues: CASSPGLDSYEQYF. The CDR3 bases are TGCGCCAGCAGCCCCGGACTAGACTCCTACGAGCAGTACTTC.

The table lists this clonotype with a few counts. The genes are TRBV7-9 and TRBJ2-7; D remains ambiguous. V lost 10 bases to trimming and J lost 0 bases, with 16 bases between them. CDR3 length equals 14 residues. Germline values: CDR1 SEHNR, CDR2 FQNEAQ (reference sequence). CDR3 in DNA: TGTGCCATCGACCTTGGACGGAACTCCTACGAGCAGTACTTC. Translated, it gives CAIDLGRNSYEQYF.